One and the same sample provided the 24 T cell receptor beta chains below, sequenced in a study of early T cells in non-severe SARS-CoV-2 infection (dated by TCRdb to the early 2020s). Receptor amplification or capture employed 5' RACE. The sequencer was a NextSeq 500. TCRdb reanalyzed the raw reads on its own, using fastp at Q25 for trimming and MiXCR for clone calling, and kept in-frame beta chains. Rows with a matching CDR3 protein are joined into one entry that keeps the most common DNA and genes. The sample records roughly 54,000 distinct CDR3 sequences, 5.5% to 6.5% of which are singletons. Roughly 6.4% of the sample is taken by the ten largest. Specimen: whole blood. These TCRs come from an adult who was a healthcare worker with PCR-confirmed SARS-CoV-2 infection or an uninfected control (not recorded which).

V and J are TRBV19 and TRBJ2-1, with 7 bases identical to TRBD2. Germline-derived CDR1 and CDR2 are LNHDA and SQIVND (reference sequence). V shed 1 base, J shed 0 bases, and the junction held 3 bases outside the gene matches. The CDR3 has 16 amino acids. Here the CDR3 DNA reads TGTGCCAGTAGTATAGTTGGCGGGAGCTCCTACAATGAGCAGTTCTTC. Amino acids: CASSIVGGSSYNEQFF.

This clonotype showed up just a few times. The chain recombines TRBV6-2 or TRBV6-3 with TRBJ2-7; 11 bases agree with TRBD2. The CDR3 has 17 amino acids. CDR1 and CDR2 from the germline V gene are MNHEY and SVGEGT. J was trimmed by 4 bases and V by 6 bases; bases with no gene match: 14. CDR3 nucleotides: TGTGCCAGCAGCCTCCCGACTAGCGGGGTCGTGAGGTACGAGCAGTACTTC. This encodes CASSLPTSGVVRYEQYF.

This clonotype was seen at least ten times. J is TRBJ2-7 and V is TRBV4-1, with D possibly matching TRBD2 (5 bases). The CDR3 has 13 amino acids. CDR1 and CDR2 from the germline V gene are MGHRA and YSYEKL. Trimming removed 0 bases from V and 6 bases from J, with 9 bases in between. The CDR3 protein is CASSQDVRVEQYF. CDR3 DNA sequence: TGCGCCAGCAGCCAAGATGTGAGGGTCGAGCAGTACTTC.

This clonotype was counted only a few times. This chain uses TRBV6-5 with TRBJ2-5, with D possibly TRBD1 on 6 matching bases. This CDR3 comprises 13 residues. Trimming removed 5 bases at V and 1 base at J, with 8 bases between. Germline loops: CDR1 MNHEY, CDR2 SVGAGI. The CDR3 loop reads CASSPGVQETQYF. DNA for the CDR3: TGTGCCAGCAGTCCAGGGGTCCAAGAGACCCAGTACTTC.

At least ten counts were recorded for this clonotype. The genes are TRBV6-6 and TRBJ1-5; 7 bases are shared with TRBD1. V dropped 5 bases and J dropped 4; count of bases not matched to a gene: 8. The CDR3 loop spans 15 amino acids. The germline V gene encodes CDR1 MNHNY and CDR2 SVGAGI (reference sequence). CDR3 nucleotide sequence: TGTGCCAGCAGTCCACCGGACAGGCAAAATCAGCCCCAGCATTTT. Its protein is CASSPPDRQNQPQHF.

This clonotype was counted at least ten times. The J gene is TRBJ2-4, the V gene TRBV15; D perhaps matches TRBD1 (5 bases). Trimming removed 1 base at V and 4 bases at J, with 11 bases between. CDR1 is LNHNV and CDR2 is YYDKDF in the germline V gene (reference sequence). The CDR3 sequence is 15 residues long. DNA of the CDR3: TGTGCCACCAGCAGAGTGGATGCAGGGAAAAACATTCAGTACTTC. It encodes CATSRVDAGKNIQYF.

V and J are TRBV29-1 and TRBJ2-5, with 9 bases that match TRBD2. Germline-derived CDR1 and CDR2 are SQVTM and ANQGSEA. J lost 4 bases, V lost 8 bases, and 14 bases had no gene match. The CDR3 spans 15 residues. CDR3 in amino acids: CSSKGAGGPGETQYF. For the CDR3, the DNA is TGCAGCTCCAAAGGGGCGGGAGGGCCTGGAGAGACCCAGTACTTC.

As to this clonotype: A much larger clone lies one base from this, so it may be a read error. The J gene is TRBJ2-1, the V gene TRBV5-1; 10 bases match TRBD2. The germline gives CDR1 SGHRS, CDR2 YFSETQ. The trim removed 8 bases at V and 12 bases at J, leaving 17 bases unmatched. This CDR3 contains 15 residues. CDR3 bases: TGCGCCAGTAATCCGGGGACTAGCGCCGGAGATGTGCAGTTCTTC. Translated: CASNPGTSAGDVQFF.

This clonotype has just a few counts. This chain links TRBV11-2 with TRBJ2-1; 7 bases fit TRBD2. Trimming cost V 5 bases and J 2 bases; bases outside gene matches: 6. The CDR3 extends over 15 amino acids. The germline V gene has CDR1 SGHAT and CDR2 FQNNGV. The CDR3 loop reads CASSPGGNPYNEQFF. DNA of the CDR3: TGTGCCAGCAGCCCGGGAGGCAATCCCTACAATGAGCAGTTCTTC.

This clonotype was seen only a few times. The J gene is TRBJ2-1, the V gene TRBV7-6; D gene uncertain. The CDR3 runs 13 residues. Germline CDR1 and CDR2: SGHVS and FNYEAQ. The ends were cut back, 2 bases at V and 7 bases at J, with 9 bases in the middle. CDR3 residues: CASSLPPSNEQFF. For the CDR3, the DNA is TGTGCCAGCAGCTTACCCCCGAGTAATGAGCAGTTCTTC.

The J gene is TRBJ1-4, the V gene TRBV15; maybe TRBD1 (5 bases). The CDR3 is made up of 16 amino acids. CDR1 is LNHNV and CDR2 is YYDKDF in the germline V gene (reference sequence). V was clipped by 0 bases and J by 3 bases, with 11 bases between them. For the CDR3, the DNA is TGTGCCACCAGCAGAGATCTTGGAGGGGCTAATGAAAAACTGTTTTTT. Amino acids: CATSRDLGGANEKLFF.

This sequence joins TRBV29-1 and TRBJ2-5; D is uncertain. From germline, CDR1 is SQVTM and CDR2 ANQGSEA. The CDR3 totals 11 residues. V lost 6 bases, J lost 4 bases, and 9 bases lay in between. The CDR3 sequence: CSVTRSETQYF. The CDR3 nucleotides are TGCAGCGTGACGCGCTCAGAGACCCAGTACTTC. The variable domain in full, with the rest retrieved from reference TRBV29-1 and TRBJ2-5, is SAVISQKPSRDICQRGTSLTIQCQVDSQVTMMFWYRQQPGQSLTLIATANQGSEATYESGFVIDKFPISRPNLTFSTLTVSNMSPEDSSIYLCSVTRSETQYFGPGTRLLVL.

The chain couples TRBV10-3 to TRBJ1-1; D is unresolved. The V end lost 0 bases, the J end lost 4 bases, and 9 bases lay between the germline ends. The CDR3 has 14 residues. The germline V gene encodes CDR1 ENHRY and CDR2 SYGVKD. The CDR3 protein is CAISESGRPTEAFF. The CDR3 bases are TGTGCCATCAGTGAGTCGGGCCGCCCCACTGAAGCTTTCTTT.

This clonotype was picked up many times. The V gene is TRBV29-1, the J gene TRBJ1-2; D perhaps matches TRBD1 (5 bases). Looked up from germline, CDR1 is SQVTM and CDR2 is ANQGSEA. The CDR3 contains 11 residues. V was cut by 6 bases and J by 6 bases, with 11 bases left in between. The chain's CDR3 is CSVGTRHGYTF. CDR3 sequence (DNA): TGCAGCGTCGGGACTCGCCATGGCTACACCTTC.

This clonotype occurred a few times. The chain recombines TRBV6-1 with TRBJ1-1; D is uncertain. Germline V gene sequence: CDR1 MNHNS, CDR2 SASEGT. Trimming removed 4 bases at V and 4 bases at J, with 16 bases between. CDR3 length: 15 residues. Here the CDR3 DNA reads TGTGCCAGCAGTGCTCAGGCGACTTGGGGCACTGAAGCTTTCTTT. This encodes CASSAQATWGTEAFF.

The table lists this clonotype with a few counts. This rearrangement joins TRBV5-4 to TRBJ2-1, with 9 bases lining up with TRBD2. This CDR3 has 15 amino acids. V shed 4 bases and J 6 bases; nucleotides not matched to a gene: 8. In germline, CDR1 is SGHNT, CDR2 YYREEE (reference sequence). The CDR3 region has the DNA TGTGCCAGCAGCCAACCGGGACTAGCTAGCAATGAGCAGTTCTTC. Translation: CASSQPGLASNEQFF.

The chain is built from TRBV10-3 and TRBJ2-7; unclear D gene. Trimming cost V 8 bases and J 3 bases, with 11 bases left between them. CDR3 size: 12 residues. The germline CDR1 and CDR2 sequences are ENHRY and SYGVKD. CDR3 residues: CAIGPDHYEQYF. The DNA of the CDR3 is TGTGCCATCGGCCCCGACCACTACGAGCAGTACTTC.

The DNA of the CDR3 is TGTGCCAGCAGACTTAGCGGGACTTACAATGAGCAGTTCTTC. Its protein is CASRLSGTYNEQFF. The rearrangement links TRBV9 to TRBJ2-1; 8 bases match TRBD2. The CDR3 extends over 14 amino acids. Germline V gives CDR1 SGDLS, CDR2 YYNGEE. Trimming at V came to 5 bases and at J to 4 bases, leaving 5 bases not matched to a gene.

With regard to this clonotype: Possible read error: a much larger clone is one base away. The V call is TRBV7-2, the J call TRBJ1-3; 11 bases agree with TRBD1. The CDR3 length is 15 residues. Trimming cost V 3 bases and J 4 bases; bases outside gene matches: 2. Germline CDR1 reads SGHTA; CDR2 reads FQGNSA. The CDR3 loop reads CASSLDRGHGNTIYF. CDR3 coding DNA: TGTGCCAGCAGCTTGGACAGGGGGCACGGAAACACCATATATTTT.

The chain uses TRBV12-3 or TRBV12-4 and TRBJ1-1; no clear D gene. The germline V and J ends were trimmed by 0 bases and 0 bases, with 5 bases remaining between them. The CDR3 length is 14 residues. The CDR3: CASSLAYMNTEAFF. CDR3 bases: TGTGCCAGCAGTTTAGCCTACATGAACACTGAAGCTTTCTTT.

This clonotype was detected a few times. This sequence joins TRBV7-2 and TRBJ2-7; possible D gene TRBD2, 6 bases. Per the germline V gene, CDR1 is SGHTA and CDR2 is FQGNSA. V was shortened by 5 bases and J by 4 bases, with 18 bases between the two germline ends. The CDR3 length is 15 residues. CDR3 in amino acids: CASSPRGGRFYEQYF. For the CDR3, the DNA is TGTGCCAGCAGCCCCCGGGGAGGAAGGTTTTACGAGCAGTACTTC.

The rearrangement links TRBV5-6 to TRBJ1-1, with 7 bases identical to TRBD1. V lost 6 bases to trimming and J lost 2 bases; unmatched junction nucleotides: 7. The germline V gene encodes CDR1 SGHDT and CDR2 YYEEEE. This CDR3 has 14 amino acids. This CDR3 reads CASKAGTDNTEAFF. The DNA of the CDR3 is TGTGCCAGCAAGGCCGGGACAGACAACACTGAAGCTTTCTTT.

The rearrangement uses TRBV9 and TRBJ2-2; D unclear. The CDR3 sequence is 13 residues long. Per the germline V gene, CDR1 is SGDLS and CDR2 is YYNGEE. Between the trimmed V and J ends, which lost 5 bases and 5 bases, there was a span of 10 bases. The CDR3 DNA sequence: TGTGCCAGCAGTCTGACCTGGACCGGGGAGCTGTTTTTT. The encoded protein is CASSLTWTGELFF.

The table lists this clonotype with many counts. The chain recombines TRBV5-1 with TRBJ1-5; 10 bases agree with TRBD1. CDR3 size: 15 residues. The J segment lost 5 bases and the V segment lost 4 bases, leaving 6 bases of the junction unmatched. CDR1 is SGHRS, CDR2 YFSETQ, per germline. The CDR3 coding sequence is TGCGCCAGCAGCGCGGGGACAGGGGAGCATCAGCCCCAGCATTTT. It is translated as CASSAGTGEHQPQHF. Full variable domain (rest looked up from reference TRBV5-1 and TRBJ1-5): KAGVTQTPRYLIKTRGQQVTLSCSPISGHRSVSWYQQTPGQGLQFLFEYFSETQRNKGNFPGRFSGRQFSNSRSEMNVSTLELGDSALYLCASSAGTGEHQPQHFGDGTRLSIL.